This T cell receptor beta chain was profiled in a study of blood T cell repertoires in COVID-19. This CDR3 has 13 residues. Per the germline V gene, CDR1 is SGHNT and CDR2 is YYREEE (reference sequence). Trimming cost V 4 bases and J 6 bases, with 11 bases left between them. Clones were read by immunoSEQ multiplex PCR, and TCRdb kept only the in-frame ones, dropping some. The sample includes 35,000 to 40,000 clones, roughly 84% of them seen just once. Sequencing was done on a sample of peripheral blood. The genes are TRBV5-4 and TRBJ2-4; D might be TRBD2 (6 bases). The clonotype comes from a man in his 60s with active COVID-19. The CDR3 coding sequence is TGTGCCAGCAGCGAGACTAGGGGAAACATTCAGTACTTC. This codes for CASSETRGNIQYF.